The present TCR beta chain was sequenced within a study of cytomegalovirus exposure and HLA in healthy donors. With regard to this clone: What it recognizes is unknown.

Study-wide results and caveats: Among CMV-associated TCR beta chains, most appeared HLA-restricted in a later analysis.

The CDR3 consists of 15 residues. J lost 3 bases, V lost 5 bases, and 8 bases had no gene match. The germline gives CDR1 SEHNR, CDR2 FQNEAQ (reference sequence). The PCR ran on 60 Vbeta and 13 Jbeta primers. Produced via immunoSEQ multiplex PCR; TCRdb's table is partial and in-frame only. The sample includes some 98,000 clones, around 10% seen only once; the top ten take 5% to 5.5%. Sequencing used PBMCs. The sequence came from a man aged 45-65 years in good health and CMV-seropositive. The chain carries TRBV7-9 and TRBJ1-2; 8 nucleotides agree with TRBD1. In nucleotides, the CDR3 is TGTGCCAGCAGCCCCCCGGGGACAGGTTACTATGGCTACACCTTC. Translated, it gives CASSPPGTGYYGYTF.